The source of this T cell receptor (beta chain) is a study of T cells after yellow fever vaccination. Study in general: For low cell numbers, libraries were made with SMART-Seq v4 Ultra Low Input.

By share, this clonotype ranks as medium-sized. Deletions cut 0 bases from V and 3 bases from J, with 9 bases between. The germline V gene encodes CDR1 SGHRS and CDR2 YFSETQ. The CDR3 contains 14 residues. TCRdb independently ran MiXCR on the 5' RACE reads; one entry per CDR3 protein. In the table there are about 69,000 distinct CDR3 sequences, under 6.5% of which are singletons. Sequenced here: CD4+ T cells sorted from PBMCs, sampled roughly 14 days after the first yellow fever vaccination. The source is a man aged 18 to 29 who received the YFV17D yellow fever vaccine. V usage is TRBV5-1 and J usage is TRBJ2-5; D is uncertain. This CDR3 is CASSLGNGEETQYF. The CDR3 coding sequence is TGCGCCAGCAGCTTGGGGAATGGAGAAGAGACCCAGTACTTC.